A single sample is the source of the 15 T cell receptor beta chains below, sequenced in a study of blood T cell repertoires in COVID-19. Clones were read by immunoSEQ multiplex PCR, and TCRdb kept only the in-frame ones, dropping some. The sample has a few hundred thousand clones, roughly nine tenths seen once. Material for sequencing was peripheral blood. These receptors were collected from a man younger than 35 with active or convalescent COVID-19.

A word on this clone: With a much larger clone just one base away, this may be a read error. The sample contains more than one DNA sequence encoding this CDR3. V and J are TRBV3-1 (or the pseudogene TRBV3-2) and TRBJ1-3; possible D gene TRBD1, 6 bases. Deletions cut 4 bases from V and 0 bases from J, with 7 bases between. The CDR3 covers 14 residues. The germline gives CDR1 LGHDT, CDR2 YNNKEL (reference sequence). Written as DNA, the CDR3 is TGTGCCAGCAGCCTGGGACACTCTGGAAACACCATATATTTT. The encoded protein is CASSLGHSGNTIYF.

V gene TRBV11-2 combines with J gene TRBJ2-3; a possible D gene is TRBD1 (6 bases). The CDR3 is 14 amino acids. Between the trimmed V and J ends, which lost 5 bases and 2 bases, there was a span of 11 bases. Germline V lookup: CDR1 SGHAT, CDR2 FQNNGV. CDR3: CASSTTGYTDTQYF. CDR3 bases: TGTGCCAGCAGCACAACAGGGTACACAGATACGCAGTATTTT.

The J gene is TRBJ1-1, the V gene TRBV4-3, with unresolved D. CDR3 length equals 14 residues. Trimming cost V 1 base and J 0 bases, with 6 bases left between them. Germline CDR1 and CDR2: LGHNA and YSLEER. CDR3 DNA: TGCGCCAGCAGCCAAGCTAGTTTGAACACTGAAGCTTTCTTT. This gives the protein CASSQASLNTEAFF.

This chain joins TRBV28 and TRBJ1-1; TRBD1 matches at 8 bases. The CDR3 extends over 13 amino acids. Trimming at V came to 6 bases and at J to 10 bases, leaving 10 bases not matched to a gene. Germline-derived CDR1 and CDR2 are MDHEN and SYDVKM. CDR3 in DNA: TGTGCCAGCAGCCTGAGCAGACAGGGGATAGCTTTCTTT. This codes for CASSLSRQGIAFF.

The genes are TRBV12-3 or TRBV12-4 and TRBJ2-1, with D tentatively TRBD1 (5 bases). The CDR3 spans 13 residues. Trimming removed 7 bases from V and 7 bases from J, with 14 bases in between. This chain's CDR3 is CASTTDPGNEQFF. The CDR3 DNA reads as TGTGCCAGCACCACCGATCCAGGGAATGAGCAGTTCTTC.

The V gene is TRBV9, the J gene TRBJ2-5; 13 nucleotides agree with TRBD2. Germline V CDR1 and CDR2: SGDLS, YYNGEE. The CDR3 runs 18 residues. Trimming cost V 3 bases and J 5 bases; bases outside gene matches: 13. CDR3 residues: CASSAYLGLAGERETQYF. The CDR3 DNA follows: TGTGCCAGCAGCGCCTATTTAGGACTAGCGGGAGAGCGTGAGACCCAGTACTTC.

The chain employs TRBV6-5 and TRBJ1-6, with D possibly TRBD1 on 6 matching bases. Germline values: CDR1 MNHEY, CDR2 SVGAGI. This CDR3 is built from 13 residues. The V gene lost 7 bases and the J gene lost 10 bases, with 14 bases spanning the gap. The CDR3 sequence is CASTSRGDSPLHF. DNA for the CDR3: TGTGCCAGCACTAGCAGGGGAGACTCACCCCTCCACTTT.

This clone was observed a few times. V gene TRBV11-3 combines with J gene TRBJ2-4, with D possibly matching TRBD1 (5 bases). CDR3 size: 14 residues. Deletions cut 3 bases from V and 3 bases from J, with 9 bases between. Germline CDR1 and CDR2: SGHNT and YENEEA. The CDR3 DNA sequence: TGTGCCAGCAGCTTGCCCCAGGGCAAAAACATTCAGTACTTC. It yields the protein CASSLPQGKNIQYF.

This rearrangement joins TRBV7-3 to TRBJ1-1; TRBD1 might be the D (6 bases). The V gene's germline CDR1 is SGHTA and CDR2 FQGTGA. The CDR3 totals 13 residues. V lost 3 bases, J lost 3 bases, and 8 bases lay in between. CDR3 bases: TGTGCCAGCAGCTTGTCAGGGGACACTGAAGCTTTCTTT. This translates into CASSLSGDTEAFF.

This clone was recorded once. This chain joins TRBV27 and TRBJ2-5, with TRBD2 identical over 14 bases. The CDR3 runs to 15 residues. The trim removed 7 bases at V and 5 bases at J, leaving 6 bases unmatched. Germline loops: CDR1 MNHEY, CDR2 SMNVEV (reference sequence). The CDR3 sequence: CASNAGLAGVETQYF. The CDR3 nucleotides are TGTGCCAGCAACGCGGGACTAGCGGGAGTTGAGACCCAGTACTTC.

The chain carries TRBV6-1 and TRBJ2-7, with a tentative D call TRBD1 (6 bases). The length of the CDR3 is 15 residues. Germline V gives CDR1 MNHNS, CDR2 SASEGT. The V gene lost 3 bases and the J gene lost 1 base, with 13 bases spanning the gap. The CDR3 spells CASSDLGTSSYEQYF. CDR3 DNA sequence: TGTGCCAGCAGTGATTTAGGGACATCTTCCTACGAGCAGTACTTC.

CDR3 DNA: TGTGCCAGCAGTTTTCGAGGACAGGGGGCGGAAGCTTTCTTT. This sequence encodes CASSFRGQGAEAFF. This rearrangement joins TRBV6-5 to TRBJ1-1; 11 bases line up with TRBD1. Germline V CDR1 and CDR2: MNHEY, SVGAGI. This CDR3 region has 14 residues. The ends lost 4 bases at V and 8 bases at J; junction bases unmatched: 6.

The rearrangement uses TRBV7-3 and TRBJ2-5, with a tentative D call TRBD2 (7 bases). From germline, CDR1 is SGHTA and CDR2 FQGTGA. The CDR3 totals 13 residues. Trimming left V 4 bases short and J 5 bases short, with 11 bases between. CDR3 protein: CASSSGGRETQYF. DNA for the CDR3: TGTGCCAGCAGCTCGGGGGGCCGCGAGACCCAGTACTTC.

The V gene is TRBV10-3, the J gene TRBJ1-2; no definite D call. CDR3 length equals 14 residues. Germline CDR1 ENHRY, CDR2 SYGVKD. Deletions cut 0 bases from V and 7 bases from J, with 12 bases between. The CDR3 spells CAISESGEDVGYTF. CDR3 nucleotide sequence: TGTGCCATCAGTGAGTCTGGGGAGGACGTTGGCTACACCTTC.

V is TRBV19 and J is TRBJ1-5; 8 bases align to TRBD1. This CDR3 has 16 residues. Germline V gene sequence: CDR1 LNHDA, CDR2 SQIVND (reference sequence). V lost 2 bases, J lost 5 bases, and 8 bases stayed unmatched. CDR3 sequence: CASSIRGGTGHQPQHF. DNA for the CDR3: TGTGCCAGTAGTATAAGGGGGGGGACAGGTCATCAGCCCCAGCATTTT.